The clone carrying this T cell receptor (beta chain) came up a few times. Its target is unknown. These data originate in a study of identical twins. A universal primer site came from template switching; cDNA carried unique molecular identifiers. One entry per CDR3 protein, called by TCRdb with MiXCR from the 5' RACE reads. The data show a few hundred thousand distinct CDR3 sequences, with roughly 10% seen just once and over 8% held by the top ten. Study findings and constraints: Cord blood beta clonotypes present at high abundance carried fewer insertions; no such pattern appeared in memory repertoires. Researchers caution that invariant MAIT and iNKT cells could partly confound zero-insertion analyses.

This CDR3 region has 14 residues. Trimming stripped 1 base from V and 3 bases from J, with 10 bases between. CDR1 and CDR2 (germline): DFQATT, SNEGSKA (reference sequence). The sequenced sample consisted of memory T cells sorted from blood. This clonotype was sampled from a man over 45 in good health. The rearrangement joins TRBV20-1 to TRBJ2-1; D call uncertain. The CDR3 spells CSARVTRYYNEQFF. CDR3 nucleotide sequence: TGCAGTGCTAGAGTGACCCGTTACTACAATGAGCAGTTCTTC.